This T cell receptor (beta chain) is drawn from a study of blood T cells in healthy people across ages. This CDR3 spans 16 amino acids. Trimming cost V 1 base and J 2 bases; bases outside gene matches: 7. Germline V gene sequence: CDR1 DFQATT, CDR2 SNEGSKA (reference sequence). This clonotype was observed a few times. A sample-barcoded 5' primer and a J-beta primer mix were used in a second PCR of roughly 7 to 11 cycles. From the 5' RACE reads, TCRdb called clonotypes with MiXCR, one entry per CDR3 protein. The profile covers approximately 600,000 distinct CDR3 sequences, with roughly 58% appearing a single time and around 37% taken by the ten largest.

The sequenced material came from blood. The chain recombines TRBV20-1 with TRBJ2-3, with 9 bases that match TRBD2. This receptor was taken from a man aged 60-69 years in good health. The CDR3 spells CSARATGTSNTDTQYF. The DNA of the CDR3 is TGCAGTGCTAGAGCTACCGGGACTAGCAACACAGATACGCAGTATTTT.